This entry is about one T cell receptor beta chain. The sample comes from a study of blood T cell repertoires in COVID-19. Overall study context: Sites in the United States, Italy and Spain provided acute and convalescent COVID-19 samples. T cells, B-cell-depleted T cells, or PBMCs supplied cDNA or gDNA.

Methods used by the authors: Cell counts per sample came from amplifying reference gene primers. Generated by immunoSEQ multiplex PCR, the TCRdb table keeps only in-frame clones and is missing some. V, J and clone size are those of that table, while D and trimming were read from the DNA. The sample shows about 120,000 clones, around 88% of them seen only once. This sequence was found in a human donor with acute or convalescent COVID-19. The donor label of this sample is uncertain. Sequencing used peripheral blood.

The CDR3 DNA sequence: TGTGCCATCAGTGGACTACAGGGGAGCTATGGCTACACCTTC. The encoded protein is CAISGLQGSYGYTF. The V call is TRBV10-3, the J call TRBJ1-2; 7 positions match TRBD1. After removal of 4 bases from V and 4 bases from J, the junction contained 6 bases not matched to a gene. The CDR3 totals 14 residues. Germline CDR1 and CDR2: ENHRY and SYGVKD.